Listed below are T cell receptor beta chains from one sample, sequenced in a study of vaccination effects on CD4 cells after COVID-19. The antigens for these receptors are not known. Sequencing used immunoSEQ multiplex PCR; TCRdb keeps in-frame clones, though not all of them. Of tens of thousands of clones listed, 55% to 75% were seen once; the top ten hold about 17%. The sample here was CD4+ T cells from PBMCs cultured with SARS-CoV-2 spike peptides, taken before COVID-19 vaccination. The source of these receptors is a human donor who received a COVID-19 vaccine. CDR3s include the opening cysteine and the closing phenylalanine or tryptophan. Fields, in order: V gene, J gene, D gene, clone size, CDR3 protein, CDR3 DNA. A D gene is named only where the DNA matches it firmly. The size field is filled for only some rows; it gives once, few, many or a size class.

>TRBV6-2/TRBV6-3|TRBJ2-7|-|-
CASSPSYEQYF
TGTGCCAGCAGCCCCTCCTACGAGCAGTACTTC
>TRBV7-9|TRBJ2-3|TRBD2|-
CASSRAAGNTDTQYF
TGTGCCAGCAGCCGGGCAGCGGGGAACACAGATACGCAGTATTTT
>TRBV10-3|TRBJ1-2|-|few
CAISGNLLGAASYGYTF
TGTGCCATCAGCGGTAACCTCCTAGGGGCCGCCTCCTATGGCTACACCTTC
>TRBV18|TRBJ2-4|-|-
CASSPLQGSPKNIQYF
TGTGCCAGCTCACCACTACAGGGTTCTCCAAAAAACATTCAGTACTTC
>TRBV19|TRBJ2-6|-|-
CASQGLSGANVLTF
TGTGCCAGCCAAGGGCTCTCTGGGGCCAACGTCCTGACTTTC
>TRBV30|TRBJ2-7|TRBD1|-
CACRDRGIYEQYF
TGTGCCTGCCGGGACAGGGGGATCTACGAGCAGTACTTC
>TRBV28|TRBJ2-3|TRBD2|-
CALKGGSNRGDTQYF
TGTGCATTGAAAGGCGGGAGTAATAGGGGAGATACGCAGTATTTT
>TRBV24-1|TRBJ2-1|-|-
CATSDLSGDGNEQFF
TGTGCCACCAGTGATTTGTCGGGAGATGGCAATGAGCAGTTCTTC
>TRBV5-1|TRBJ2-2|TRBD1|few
CASSYDRGHFTGELFF
TGCGCCAGCAGCTACGACAGGGGGCATTTCACCGGGGAGCTGTTTTTT
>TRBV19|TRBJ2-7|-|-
CASSIGGGVFGEQYF
TGTGCCAGTAGTATAGGTGGAGGAGTGTTCGGCGAGCAGTACTTC
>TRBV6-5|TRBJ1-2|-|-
CASSRAGKSYGYTF
TGTGCCAGCAGTCGGGCAGGGAAGTCCTATGGCTACACCTTC
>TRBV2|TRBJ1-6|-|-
CASSGQGGSPLHF
TGTGCCAGCAGTGGGCAGGGTGGTTCACCCCTCCACTTT
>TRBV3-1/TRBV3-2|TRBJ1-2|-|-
CASSQVSTGWYGYTF
TGTGCCAGCAGCCAAGTCAGCACAGGCTGGTATGGCTACACCTTC
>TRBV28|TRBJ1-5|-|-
CASSPTRGSNQPQHF
TGTGCCAGCAGTCCTACTAGGGGTAGCAATCAGCCCCAGCATTTT
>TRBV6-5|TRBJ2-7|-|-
CATLGGYEQYF
TGTGCCACCCTTGGGGGGTACGAGCAGTACTTC
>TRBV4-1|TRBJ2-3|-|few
CASSQVFPNTDTQYF
TGCGCCAGCAGCCAAGTTTTTCCAAACACAGATACGCAGTATTTT
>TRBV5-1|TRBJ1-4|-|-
CASSLGAGGGQEKLFF
TGCGCCAGCAGCTTAGGAGCGGGGGGCGGTCAGGAAAAACTGTTTTTT
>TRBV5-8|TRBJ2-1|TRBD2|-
CASSLGAGGPTEQFF
TGTGCCAGCAGCTTGGGTGCGGGGGGGCCCACTGAGCAGTTCTTC
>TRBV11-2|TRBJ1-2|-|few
CASSLGILQGGYTF
TGTGCCAGCAGCTTAGGAATCCTTCAGGGCGGCTACACCTTC
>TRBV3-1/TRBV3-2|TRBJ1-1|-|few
CATSYRAEAFF
TGTGCCACGTCCTACCGGGCTGAAGCTTTCTTT
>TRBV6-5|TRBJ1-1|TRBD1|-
CASRRGTGVITEAFF
TGTGCCAGCAGGAGGGGGACAGGGGTAATCACTGAAGCTTTCTTT
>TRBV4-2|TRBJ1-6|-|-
CASAEVRVNSPLHF
TGTGCCAGCGCGGAAGTTAGGGTAAATTCACCCCTCCACTTT
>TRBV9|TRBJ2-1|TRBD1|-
CASNPRGTGGNEQFF
TGTGCCAGCAACCCCAGGGGGACAGGGGGCAATGAGCAGTTCTTC
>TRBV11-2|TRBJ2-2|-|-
CASSPGEGANTGELFF
TGTGCCAGCAGCCCGGGAGAGGGGGCGAACACCGGGGAGCTGTTTTTT
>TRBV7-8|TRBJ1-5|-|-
CASSFNSNQPQHF
TGTGCCAGCAGCTTTAATAGCAATCAGCCCCAGCATTTT
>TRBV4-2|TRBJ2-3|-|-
CASSQDQASTDTQYF
TGTGCCAGCAGCCAAGATCAGGCTAGCACAGATACGCAGTATTTT
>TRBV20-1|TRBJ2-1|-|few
CSATPTGEQFF
TGCAGTGCTACCCCGACGGGCGAGCAGTTCTTC
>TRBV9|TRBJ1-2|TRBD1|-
CASSRQGALSGYTF
TGTGCCAGCAGCAGACAGGGGGCCCTCTCTGGCTACACCTTC
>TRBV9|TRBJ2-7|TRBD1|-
CASSPTGGGYYEQYF
TGTGCCAGCAGCCCGACAGGGGGCGGCTACTACGAGCAGTACTTC
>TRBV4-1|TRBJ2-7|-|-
CASSQEYQERGSYEQYF
TGCGCCAGCAGCCAAGAATACCAAGAACGGGGCTCCTACGAGCAGTACTTC
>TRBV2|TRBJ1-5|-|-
CASSDRVSNQPQHF
TGTGCCAGCAGTGACAGGGTTAGCAATCAGCCCCAGCATTTT
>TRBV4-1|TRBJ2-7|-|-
CASRGRAYEQYF
TGCGCCAGCAGAGGGAGAGCCTACGAGCAGTACTTC
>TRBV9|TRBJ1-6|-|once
CASSGQPTSPLHF
TGTGCCAGCAGCGGTCAACCCACTTCACCCCTCCACTTT
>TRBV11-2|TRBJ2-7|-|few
CASSSHTAPYEQYF
TGTGCCAGCAGCTCCCATACAGCCCCCTACGAGCAGTACTTC
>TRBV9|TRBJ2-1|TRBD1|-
CASSAPGQGSYEQFF
TGTGCCAGCAGCGCCCCGGGACAGGGTAGCTATGAGCAGTTCTTC
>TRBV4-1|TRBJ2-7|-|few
CASSQERGTVRYF
TGCGCCAGCAGCCAAGAGAGAGGGACCGTACGGTACTTC
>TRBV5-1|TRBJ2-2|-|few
CASRTGNTGELFF
TGCGCCAGCAGGACAGGGAACACCGGGGAGCTGTTTTTT
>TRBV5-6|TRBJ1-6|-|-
CAGSSYNSPLHF
TGTGCGGGGAGCTCCTATAATTCACCCCTCCACTTT
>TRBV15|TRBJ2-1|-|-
CATSFRGGSNEQFF
TGTGCCACCAGCTTCAGGGGAGGGAGCAATGAGCAGTTCTTC
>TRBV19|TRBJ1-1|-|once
CASSIVAQGAAFF
TGTGCCAGTAGTATCGTCGCGCAGGGCGCAGCTTTCTTT
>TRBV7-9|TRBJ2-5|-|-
CASSPPWTWGETQYF
TGTGCCAGCAGCCCTCCCTGGACATGGGGAGAGACCCAGTACTTC
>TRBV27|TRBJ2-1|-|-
CASSRTWNEQFF
TGTGCCAGCAGCCGTACGTGGAATGAGCAGTTCTTC
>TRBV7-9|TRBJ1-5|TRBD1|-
CASSLASPGTGFGQPQHF
TGTGCCAGCAGCTTAGCGAGTCCCGGGACAGGGTTCGGTCAGCCCCAGCATTTT
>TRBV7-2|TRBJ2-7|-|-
CASSSSWVYEQYF
TGTGCCAGCAGCTCCTCGTGGGTCTACGAGCAGTACTTC
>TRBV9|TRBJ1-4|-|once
CASSPATNEKLFF
TGTGCCAGCAGCCCGGCAACTAATGAAAAACTGTTTTTT
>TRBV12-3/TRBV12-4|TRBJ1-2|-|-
CASRGLYGYTF
TGTGCCAGCAGGGGGCTCTATGGCTACACCTTC
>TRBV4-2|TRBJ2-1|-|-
CASSQDFSYSYNEQFF
TGTGCCAGCAGCCAAGATTTCAGCTACTCCTACAATGAGCAGTTCTTC